This T cell receptor (beta chain) derives from a study of cytomegalovirus exposure and HLA in healthy donors. A note on this clone: Its antigen is not identified.

Study-wide results and limits: TCR beta chain V- and J-gene trimming was linked, in a later analysis, to a missense variant in DCLRE1C. Among the CMV-associated chains, three were confirmed in vitro as specific for CMV antigens.

The PCR was carried out with 60 Vbeta primers and 13 Jbeta primers. Assay used: immunoSEQ multiplex PCR; TCRdb lists only in-frame clones, some missing. The repertoire holds 150,000 to 200,000 clones, with roughly 70% as singletons. The CDR3 loop spans 15 amino acids. CDR1 is SGHKS and CDR2 is YYEKEE in the germline V gene (reference sequence). V lost 4 bases, J lost 6 bases, and 6 bases stayed unmatched. The V call is TRBV5-5, the J call TRBJ2-1, with TRBD2 identical over 11 bases. Specimen: PBMCs. The receptor was isolated from a woman in her 50s in good health and CMV-seropositive. CDR3 sequence: CASSNRLAGSNEQFF. CDR3 bases: TGTGCCAGCAGCAACCGACTAGCGGGAAGCAATGAGCAGTTCTTC.